This T cell receptor beta chain came from a study of T cell responses to AZD1222 COVID-19 vaccine. Study-level points and caveats: Spike-wide vaccine-associated CD4 TCRs dominated at 160-218 and 743-854. Samples come after the peak T cell response, not at day 14. Donors were largely white British and mainly female; clonal diversity was possibly underestimated. Recipients of two AZD1222 doses showed rising Spike-specific TCR breadth and depth.

CDR1 and CDR2 (germline): SSHAT, FNYEAQ (reference sequence). This CDR3 region has 16 residues. Assay: immunoSEQ multiplex PCR; the TCRdb copy retains only in-frame clones and omits some. This table holds about 120,000 clones, 92% found once. Comment on this clone: The antigen is not known. One end of the junction varies from germline; a read error may be responsible.

The chain is built from TRBV7-7 and TRBJ2-3; D might be TRBD2 (6 bases). Here the sequenced sample was peripheral blood, taken on day 0 of AZD1222 vaccination. This receptor was taken from an adult in good health. The CDR3 nucleotides are TGTGCTAGCAGCTTACGCCCCACCGGGACTCCCAATACGCAGTATTTT. Translating it yields CASSLRPTGTPNTQYF.